Only one count was recorded for the clone carrying this TCR beta chain. This sample is drawn from a study of PD-L1 blockade in urothelial cancer. V lost 6 bases and J 0 bases, leaving 11 bases between the germline ends. The germline V gene has CDR1 SNHLY and CDR2 FYNNEI. The CDR3 consists of 14 residues. Some clones are missing from TCRdb's copy, which holds only in-frame ones; the method was immunoSEQ multiplex PCR. This sample carries some 48,000 clones, roughly 80% of them seen once, and the ten largest clones take about 10%. As for time point: peripheral blood 6 weeks after treatment start. The genes are TRBV2 and TRBJ1-2, with a possible D match to TRBD1 (6 bases). This TCR derives from a man aged 70-80 years with urothelial cancer. The source was PBMCs, collected around atezolizumab (anti-PD-L1) treatment. Here the CDR3 DNA reads TGTGCCAGCAGAAACAGACAGGCTAACTATGGCTACACCTTC. Translation: CASRNRQANYGYTF.